A single TCR beta chain is shown here with its context. Vbeta (60) and Jbeta (13) primers were used in the PCR. The protocol was immunoSEQ multiplex PCR, while the TCRdb copy is restricted to in-frame clones and leaves out a portion. The sample yields about 140,000 clones, 65% to 85% seen once. These data come from a study of cytomegalovirus exposure and HLA in healthy donors. CDR3 length: 14 amino acids. This clonotype was obtained from a man over 45 in good health and CMV-seronegative. The source material was PBMCs. The gene calls are TRBV7-5 and TRBJ2-2; the table's D call of TRBD2 was not tested on the DNA. TRBV7-5 is noted as a pseudogene. CDR3 DNA: TGTGCCAGAAGCTCCAGCGGGAACACCGGGGAGCTGTTTTTT. Translation gives CARSSSGNTGELFF.